The clone carrying this T cell receptor beta chain was seen more than once but under ten times. The target antigen is unknown. 5'RACE primed from the constant segment yielded TCR alpha and TCR beta cDNA libraries bearing sample barcodes and UMIs. TCRdb redid the calling of the 5' RACE reads with MiXCR, one entry per CDR3 protein. The sample has 250,000 to 300,000 distinct CDR3 sequences; under 20% are singletons. These data originate in a study of T-cell memory formation after mild COVID-19. Broader study findings: There was a balanced CD4/CD8 profile in clones contracting day 15 to 85, and later expanders leaned CD4+. Of the contracting clones, CD4+ ones lay mainly in CM and EM, and CD8+ ones in EMRA.

The source is a man aged 18 to 29 who had mild COVID-19 (a few samples of this study predate the infection). Cell type and time point are not known. Material: PBMCs or a T cell subset sorted from them (not recorded which).

The chain's CDR3 is CATSGSGAQNTGELFF. The CDR3 DNA reads TGTGCCACATCGGGGTCGGGGGCACAAAACACCGGGGAGCTGTTTTTT. The rearrangement links TRBV24-1 to TRBJ2-2, with D perhaps matching TRBD1 or TRBD2 (6 bases each). The CDR3 extends over 16 amino acids. Germline V gene data show CDR1 as KGHDR and CDR2 as SFDVKD. Trimming stripped 10 bases from V and 2 bases from J, with 19 bases between.